A selection of T cell receptor beta chains follows, all from one sample in a study of cytomegalovirus exposure and HLA in healthy donors. Here immunoSEQ multiplex PCR was the method, and the copy in TCRdb shows in-frame clones only, minus some. This table has 140,000 or so clones, 85% to 90% appearing once. The sequenced sample was PBMCs. The receptors here all came from a woman in her twenties or thirties in good health and CMV-seropositive. The conserved cysteine and the conserved F or W are not part of the CDR3 here. The order of the fields is D gene, clone size, V gene, CDR3 protein. A D gene is named only where the DNA matches it firmly. Clone size is given for some rows only: seen once, a few or many times, or a class if the clone is expanded.

>.|.|TRBV5-1
ASSEGTQVLKAF
>TRBD1|.|TRBV5-1
ASSSPGQSQETQY
>.|.|TRBV10-2
ASSQNLRAGEQY
>.|.|TRBV30
AWKTETGELF
>.|.|TRBV27
ASTNREGGYT
>.|.|TRBV28
ASSLEYGDIGYT
>TRBD1|.|TRBV28
ASSVLDRELYEQY
>TRBD2|.|TRBV10-3
AISDRSTSGSISGSQETQY
>.|.|TRBV27
ASGGARRSNQPQH
>.|.|TRBV27
ASSLLLSGANVLT
>.|.|TRBV27
ASSLSAGAAEAF
>TRBD1|.|TRBV18
ASSPRAYDRASSPLH
>TRBD2|.|TRBV29-1
SVGGLAGYDYEQY
>TRBD1|.|TRBV9
ASSTSGQGEETQY
>.|.|TRBV2
ASKLGPDSGTYLTYEQY
>TRBD2|.|TRBV5-1
ASSPRTSGTTGELF
>TRBD2|.|TRBV7-8
ASSLVGGRNDEQY
>TRBD2|.|TRBV6-5
ASSYSGGTYEQY
>.|.|TRBV14
ASSPERKTGNTEAF
>.|many|TRBV2
ASKGGSGDHSYEQY
>.|.|TRBV5-4
ASSRTDSYEQY
>TRBD1|.|TRBV28
ASTRDSKNIQY
>TRBD1|.|TRBV29-1
SVGTGTTYEQY
>.|.|TRBV2
ASSAVNQPQH
>.|.|TRBV2
ASSVGRGTQNIQY